This TCR beta chain was sequenced in a study of CD8 T cells in ankylosing spondylitis. A word on this clonotype: Its target is not known.

Library preparation for TCR beta used quantitative 5'-RACE with molecular barcodes. TCRdb re-derived calls from the 5' RACE reads in MiXCR, one entry per CDR3 protein. Here the sample spans about 360,000 distinct CDR3 sequences, approximately 22% being singletons. General study results and limits: Blood from ankylosing spondylitis patients appeared to carry a characteristic roughly 8-variant TCR beta motif. The authors found the disease-linked clones to be CD8+ and relatively rare in peripheral blood.

Losses at the gene ends were 4 bases for V and 6 bases for J; bases not matched to a gene: 12. This CDR3 has 15 amino acids. Germline V CDR1 and CDR2: SQVTM, ANQGSEA. V and J are TRBV29-1 and TRBJ2-5; 9 bases agree with TRBD1. The receptor's source is a male donor with ankylosing spondylitis or in good health (not recorded which). The sequencing sample was made of blood, either unsorted or a sorted T cell fraction (not recorded which). The DNA for the CDR3 is TGCAGCGTTGGAGGTCGACAGGGGGGGTCCAAGACCCAGTACTTC. Translating gives CSVGGRQGGSKTQYF.